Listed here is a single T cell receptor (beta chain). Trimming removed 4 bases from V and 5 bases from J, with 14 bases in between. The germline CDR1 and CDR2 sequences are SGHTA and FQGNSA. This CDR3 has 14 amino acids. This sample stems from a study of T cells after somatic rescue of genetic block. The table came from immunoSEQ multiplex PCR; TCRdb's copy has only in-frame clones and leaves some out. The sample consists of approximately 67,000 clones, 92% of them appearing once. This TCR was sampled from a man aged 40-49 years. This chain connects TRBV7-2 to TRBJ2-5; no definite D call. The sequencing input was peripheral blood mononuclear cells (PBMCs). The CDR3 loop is CASSYGNPGETQYF. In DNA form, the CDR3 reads TGTGCCAGCAGCTACGGCAACCCCGGGGAGACCCAGTACTTC.